This paragraph covers one TCR beta chain sequence. Plating of about 200,000 CFSE-labeled responder cells was done together with about 200,000 irradiated, violet-dye-labeled stimulator cells. Sorting after the reaction isolated proliferating CFSE-low CD3+CD4+ and CD3+CD8+ responders. Repertoires were generated with immunoSEQ multiplex PCR, while TCRdb's copy carries only in-frame clones and drops some. The sample has approximately 8,300 clones, about 30% seen once. The data belong to a study of graft-versus-host responses after intestinal transplantation. Study-wide context: All of the recipients had induction that used anti-thymocyte globulin, then tacrolimus and steroids for approximately 3 years.

Study-wide findings and caveats: High graft-versus-host to host-versus-graft T cell clonal ratios marked allografts of patients with graft-donor macrochimerism. GvH clones turned up in recipient marrow; some had shown up first in ileum or blood.

The CDR3 covers 13 residues. Germline-derived CDR1 and CDR2 are MGHRA and YSYEKL. With 8 bases removed from V and 8 bases from J, the gap between germline ends came to 18 bases. This TCR came from a human patient who was an organ donor for intestinal transplantation. This sequence joins TRBV4-1 and TRBJ1-2; possibly TRBD1 for D (5 bases). Specimen: alloreactive CD8+ T cells from a mixed lymphocyte reaction culture, collected before transplantation. This sample's subset: CFSE-low proliferating T cells sorted from approximately 6-day pre-transplant mixed lymphocyte reaction (GvH or HvG direction). The CDR3 loop reads CASAQDSSYGYTF. CDR3 DNA sequence: TGCGCCAGCGCTCAAGACAGTTCTTACGGCTACACCTTC.